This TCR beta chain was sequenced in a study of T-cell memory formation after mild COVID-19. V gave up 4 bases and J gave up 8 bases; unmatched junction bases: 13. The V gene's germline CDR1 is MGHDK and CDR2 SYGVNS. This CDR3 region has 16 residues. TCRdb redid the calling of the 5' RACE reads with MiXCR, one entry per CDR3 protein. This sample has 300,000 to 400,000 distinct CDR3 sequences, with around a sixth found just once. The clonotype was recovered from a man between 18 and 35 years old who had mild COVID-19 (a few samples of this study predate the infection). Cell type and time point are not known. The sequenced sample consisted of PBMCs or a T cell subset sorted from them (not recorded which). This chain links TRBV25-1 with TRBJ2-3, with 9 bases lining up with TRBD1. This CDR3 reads CASSGPGQGGRGTQYF. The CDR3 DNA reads TGTGCCAGCAGTGGCCCGGGACAGGGCGGAAGGGGTACGCAGTATTTT. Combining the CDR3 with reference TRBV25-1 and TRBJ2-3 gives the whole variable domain EADIYQTPRYLVIGTGKKITLECSQTMGHDKMYWYQQDPGMELHLIHYSYGVNSTEKGDLSSESTVSRIRTEHFPLTLESARPSHTSQYLCASSGPGQGGRGTQYFGPGTRLTVL.